This T cell receptor (beta chain) was profiled in a study of blood T cell repertoires in COVID-19 (TCRdb year 2020). As for the study more broadly: Samples covering the acute and convalescent phases of COVID-19 were provided by collaborators in the United States, Italy and Spain. A freely available public database, intended as a resource for researchers studying the immune response to SARS-CoV-2, is where the repertoires were released. HLA class I and class II types, where available, came from metadata supplied by the sample provider rather than from assay-based typing. The sample metadata nearly always contained a de-identified subject ID, COVID-19 status, age in years and sex. Deeply sampled blood TCRbeta repertoires from subjects exposed to, actively infected with, or recovered from COVID-19 were included in the dataset. The prospective study material was composed of cDNA or gDNA derived from T cells, B-cell-depleted T cells, or PBMCs. The samples were drawn from two sources: the first 160 participants of the ongoing ImmuneRACE study, and over 1,000 subjects contributed by 6 global collaborators.

CDR1 and CDR2, per the germline V gene (reference sequence), are MNHEY and SMNVEV. The CDR3, from cysteine to phenylalanine, totals 14 residues. Just CDR3 DNA is preserved here, 42 bases in frame from base 1. V gives up 5 bases and J gives up 3 bases, and the segment between their germline ends measures 11 bases. The immunoSEQ Assay, a bias-controlled multiplex PCR, was used to amplify TCRbeta CDR3 regions from genomic DNA. In the source study's methods: The number of nucleated cells in each sample was estimated from the amplification of reference gene primers within the assay. To quantify the absolute abundance of each unique TCRbeta CDR3 rearrangement, sequence reads were collapsed and filtered. Productive Simpson clonality was computed per sample as the square root of Simpson's diversity index over productive rearrangements. As stored in TCRdb, this immuneACCESS dataset retains in-frame rearrangements with V and J assigned. A fraction of the clones does not appear; measured against another copy, unresolved V genes explain less than half of the discrepancy, and the remainder lacks a known reason. The V and J calls and clone size come from that table; D and trimming were worked out from the DNA. In this sample the table shows around 72,000 clones, approximately 83% of which occur a single time. The top ten clonotypes cover 4.5% to 5.5% of the sample.

The research as a whole found: How much clinical and demographic metadata was included differed by source and by participant, and the metadata was provided uncurated.

Concerning this clone: There is no known antigen for this receptor. Base-call qualities are not available, and no considerably larger clone is one nucleotide away.

The collaborating institutions used their own protocols to collect whole blood in K2EDTA tubes. Collaborator samples were shipped for TCRbeta analysis as frozen whole blood, isolated PBMCs, or DNA extracted from either sample type. Sequenced input: peripheral blood. This clonotype originated in a woman aged 60-75 years with acute or convalescent COVID-19. The receptor chain draws on TRBV27 and TRBJ1-5; the D gene is possibly TRBD1, with 6 bases matching. The CDR3 amino acid sequence is: CASSVGQNNQPQHF. The DNA sequence is given as TGTGCCAGCAGTGTCGGACAGAACAATCAGCCCCAGCATTTT.